The clone carrying this T cell receptor beta chain was detected once. V shed 5 bases, J shed 4 bases, and the junction held 13 bases outside the gene matches. Germline lookup yields CDR1 MNHEY and CDR2 SMNVEV (reference sequence). This CDR3 region has 17 residues. Measured with immunoSEQ multiplex PCR; TCRdb has only the in-frame clones, and not every one. The sample lists about 63,000 clones, approximately 81% occurring once. Regarding time point: pretreatment peripheral blood. These data belong to a study of PD-L1 blockade in urothelial cancer. Looking at the study overall: Beginning in about 2014, patients received atezolizumab, given as 1,200 mg intravenously every 3 weeks. Blood drawn 3 weeks (second dose) and 6 weeks after treatment start was analyzed. Typically, measured as a median, blood samples had more than 110,000 T cells.

The material was PBMCs, obtained around atezolizumab (anti-PD-L1) treatment. The clonotype comes from a man aged 65-85 years with urothelial cancer. The gene calls are TRBV27 and TRBJ2-5, with 10 bases matching TRBD2. CDR3 DNA: TGTGCCAGCAGTACTCTCTTTAGCGGGGGGAGGTCAGAGACCCAGTACTTC. Its protein is CASSTLFSGGRSETQYF.